One and the same sample provided the 3 T cell receptor beta chains below, sequenced in a study of metastatic and nonmetastatic thyroid tumors. Through MiXCR, TCRdb re-clonotyped the PCR reads. Altogether tens of thousands of clones are present, more than 20% being singletons, with the ten largest covering 4.4%. No treatment had been given to any patient before thyroid surgery. Sequencing was carried out using adjacent normal tissue. All receptors derive from a female donor with papillary thyroid cancer or a benign thyroid nodule (not recorded which). Some clones in this sample may be carry-over from other donors' samples.

The chain is built from TRBV27 and TRBJ1-2; maybe TRBD1 (5 bases). The CDR3 sequence is 18 residues long. Trimming removed 0 bases at V and 1 base at J, with 18 bases between. The germline V gene has CDR1 MNHEY and CDR2 SMNVEV (reference sequence). The CDR3 is CASSLSTNMGGFNYGYTF. The CDR3 region has the DNA TGTGCCAGCAGTTTATCGACCAATATGGGGGGATTTAACTATGGCTACACCTTC.

This chain connects TRBV6-6 to TRBJ2-7; TRBD1 might be the D (6 bases). The CDR3 has 16 residues. Per germline, CDR1 MNHNY and CDR2 SVGAGI (reference sequence). Trimming shortened V by 0 bases and J by 2 bases, and 14 bases separated the two germline ends. CDR3 loop: CASSYSPDRPAYEQYF. The CDR3 nucleotides are TGTGCCAGCAGTTACTCCCCCGACAGGCCTGCCTACGAGCAGTACTTC.

The CDR3 spells CSAGPFPEEQYF. For the CDR3, the DNA is TGCAGTGCTGGTCCCTTCCCGGAGGAGCAGTACTTC. This rearrangement joins TRBV20-1 to TRBJ2-7; D gene ambiguous. Germline CDR1 is DFQATT and CDR2 is SNEGSKA (reference sequence). V was pared by 5 bases and J by 7 bases, with 15 bases between. The length of the CDR3 is 12 residues.